The text below deals with one TCR beta chain. The record originates from a study of shared clonotypes between healthy human individuals. The germline gives CDR1 MNHNS, CDR2 SASEGT. This CDR3 is built from 12 residues. V lost 6 bases and J lost 5, with 10 bases in between. Libraries were prepared by immunoSEQ multiplex PCR; TCRdb keeps only in-frame clonotypes and omits some of them. Here the sample spans 190,000 or so clones, about 68% being singletons. This sequence joins TRBV6-1 and TRBJ2-5, with unresolved D. Sequences were obtained from memory CD4+ T cells sorted from blood. As to subset: CD45RA-negative fraction. The source of this sequence is a man younger than 45 in good health. The CDR3 nucleotides are TGTGCCAGCAGCCCACAGCGCGAGACCCAGTACTTC. Translation: CASSPQRETQYF.